This TCR beta chain was identified in a study of control samples from healthy donors and cancer patients. The table came from immunoSEQ multiplex PCR; TCRdb's copy has only in-frame clones and leaves some out. The sample contains 140,000 to 150,000 clones, about 90% of which appear only once. This CDR3 contains 16 residues. Germline V gene data show CDR1 as SGHRS and CDR2 as YFSETQ. V lost 0 bases, J lost 8 bases, and 9 bases stayed unmatched. Sequenced sample: blood. This sequence originates from a man aged 25-45 years in good health. The rearrangement joins TRBV5-1 to TRBJ2-4, with 9 bases that match TRBD2. CDR3 in DNA: TGCGCCAGCAGCTTGGCCGCTGCGGGGGGGCTGGACATTCAGTACTTC. This encodes CASSLAAAGGLDIQYF.